This T cell receptor (beta chain) was identified in a study of CD8+CD57+ T cells in acquired aplastic anemia. Overall study context: Recorded DNA amounts for sorted CD4+ and CD8+ cells had an average of approximately 2.9 ug. Study conclusions and caveats: Sharing between patients and controls was observed for around 30 CD8+ CDR3 sequences. Statistical testing detected no significant gap in CD8+ Simpson's diversity between patients and controls.

Germline CDR1 reads SNHLY; CDR2 reads FYNNEI. There are 14 residues in the CDR3. Trimming pared 10 bases from V and 0 bases from J, leaving 16 bases between. Sequencing involved patients with CD8+CD57+ cell expansion previously shown by flow cytometry. By the time of blood sampling, patients had still received no therapy. TCR beta VDJ and CDR3 were profiled, and genomic DNA was the template. TCRdb itself ran the reads through MiXCR, one entry per CDR3 protein. The table lists approximately 190,000 distinct CDR3 sequences, just under 50% of them singletons, with approximately 9.7% in the top ten. In the case of this clonotype: Its antigen is undetermined.

The receptor's source is a human donor with aplastic anemia. Material: sorted CD4+, CD8+, or CD8+CD57+ T cells (not recorded which) from PBMCs. This chain links TRBV2 with TRBJ2-7; D may correspond to TRBD1 or TRBD2 (5 bases each). CDR3 loop: CATHRDPNSYEQYF. The CDR3 DNA reads as TGTGCCACCCACCGGGACCCCAACTCCTACGAGCAGTACTTC.